This entry concerns a single T cell receptor (beta chain). The antigen is undetermined. These data come from a study of post-analysis software for immune sequencing data. Study in general: Relapsing-remitting, secondary progressive and progressive-relapsing multiple sclerosis courses were included.

Points from the study as a whole: Samples from a shared batch, those prepared together, strongly co-clustered by F measure. Normalized Chao1 diversity was significantly lower in multiple sclerosis patients than in controls. In patients, about 5 TRBV segments were more frequent than in controls, with TRBV5-6, TRBV5-1 and TRBV20-1 among them.

Unique molecular identifiers featured in each of the TCR beta cDNA libraries. TCRdb re-called the PCR reads with MiXCR, one entry per CDR3 protein. The sample contains over 300,000 distinct CDR3 sequences, roughly 36% of which appear only once. The CDR3 length is 13 residues. CDR1 SQVTM and CDR2 ANQGSEA come from the germline V gene. V was clipped by 8 bases and J by 5 bases; unmatched bases: 11. This sequence joins TRBV29-1 and TRBJ2-5, with 7 bases identical to TRBD1. The source of this sequence is a girl aged 10 to 17 with multiple sclerosis. Material: blood. The CDR3 region is CSFQIGGGETQYF. DNA of the CDR3: TGCAGCTTTCAAATAGGGGGCGGGGAGACCCAGTACTTC.